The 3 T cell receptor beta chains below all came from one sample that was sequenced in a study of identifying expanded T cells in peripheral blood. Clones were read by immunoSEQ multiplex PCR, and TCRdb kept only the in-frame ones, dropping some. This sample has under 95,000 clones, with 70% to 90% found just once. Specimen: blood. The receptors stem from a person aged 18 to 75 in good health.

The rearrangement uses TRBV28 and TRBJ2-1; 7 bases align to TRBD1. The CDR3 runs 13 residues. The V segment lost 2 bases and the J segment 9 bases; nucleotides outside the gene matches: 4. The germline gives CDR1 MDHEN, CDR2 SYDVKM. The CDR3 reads CASSLGTAGEQFF. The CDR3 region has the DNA TGTGCCAGCAGTTTAGGGACAGCCGGTGAGCAGTTCTTC.

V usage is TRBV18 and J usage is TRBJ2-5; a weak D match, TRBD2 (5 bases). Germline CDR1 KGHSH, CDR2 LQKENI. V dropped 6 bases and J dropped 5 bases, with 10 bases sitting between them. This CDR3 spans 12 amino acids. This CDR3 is CASSGRGETQYF. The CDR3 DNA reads TGTGCCAGCTCTGGGCGAGGGGAGACCCAGTACTTC.

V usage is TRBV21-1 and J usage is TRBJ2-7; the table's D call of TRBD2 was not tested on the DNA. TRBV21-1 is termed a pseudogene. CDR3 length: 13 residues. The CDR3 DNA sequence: TGTGCCAGCAGCTACCGAGCATCCTACGAGCAGTACTTC. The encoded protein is CASSYRASYEQYF.